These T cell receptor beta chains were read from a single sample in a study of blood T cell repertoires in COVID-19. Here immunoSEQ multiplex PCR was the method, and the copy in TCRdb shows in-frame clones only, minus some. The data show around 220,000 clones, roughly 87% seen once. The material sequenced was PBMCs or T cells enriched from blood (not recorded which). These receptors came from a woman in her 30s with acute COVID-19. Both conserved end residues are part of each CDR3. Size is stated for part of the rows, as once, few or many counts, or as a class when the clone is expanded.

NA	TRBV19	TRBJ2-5	CASRLTGKETQYF
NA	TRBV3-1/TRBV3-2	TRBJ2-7	CASSQGGTTLGYEQYF
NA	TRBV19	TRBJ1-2	CASSMGQLNYGYTF
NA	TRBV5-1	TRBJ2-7	CASSLALRGTRRTPYEQYF
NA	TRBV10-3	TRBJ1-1	CATADRVAFF
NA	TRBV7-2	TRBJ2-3	CASSLGGGAFTDTQYF
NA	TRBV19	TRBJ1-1	CASSILINTEAFF
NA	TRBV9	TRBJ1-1	CASSPQGPTEAFF
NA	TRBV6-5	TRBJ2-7	CASSYGTSTYEQYF
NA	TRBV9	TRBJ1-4	CASSVSPQNNEKLFF
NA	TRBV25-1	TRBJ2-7	CASRATGTSGGRSYEQYF
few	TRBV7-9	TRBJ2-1	CASSLARWGENEQFF
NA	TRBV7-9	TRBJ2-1	CASSRAGTSGYNEQFF
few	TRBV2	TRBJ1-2	CASSPTGTGYGYTF
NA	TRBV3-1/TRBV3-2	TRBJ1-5	CASSQGRPGDQPQHF
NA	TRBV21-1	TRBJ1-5	CASTPGGQGLNQPQHF
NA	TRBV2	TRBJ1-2	CASSLGEGHGYTF
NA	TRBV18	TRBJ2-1	CASSPPSSGSLKFF